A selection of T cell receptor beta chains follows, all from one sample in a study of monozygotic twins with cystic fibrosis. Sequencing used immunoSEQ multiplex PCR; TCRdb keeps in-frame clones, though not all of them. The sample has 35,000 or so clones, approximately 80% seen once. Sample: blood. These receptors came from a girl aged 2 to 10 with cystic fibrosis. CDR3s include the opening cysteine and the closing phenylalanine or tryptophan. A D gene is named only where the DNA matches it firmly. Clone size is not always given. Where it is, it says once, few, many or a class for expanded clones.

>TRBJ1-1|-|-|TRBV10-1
CASRDGFTEAFF
TGCGCCAGCAGGGACGGGTTTACTGAAGCTTTCTTT
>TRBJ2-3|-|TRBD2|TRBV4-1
CASSWLADTDTQYF
TGCGCCAGCAGCTGGCTAGCGGACACAGATACGCAGTATTTT
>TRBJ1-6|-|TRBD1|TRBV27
CASKPGGYNSPLHF
TGTGCCAGCAAGCCAGGGGGATATAATTCACCCCTCCACTTT
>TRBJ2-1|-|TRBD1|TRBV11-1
CASSWTGFNYNEQFF
TGTGCCAGCAGCTGGACAGGGTTCAACTACAATGAGCAGTTCTTC
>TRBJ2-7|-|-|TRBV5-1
CASSFSGGGSYEQYF
TGCGCCAGCAGCTTTTCAGGAGGGGGCTCCTACGAGCAGTACTTC
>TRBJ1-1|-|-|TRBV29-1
CSDRILGGTEAFF
TGCAGTGACCGGATTCTAGGGGGCACTGAAGCTTTCTTT
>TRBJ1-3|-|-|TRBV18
CASSEGRENTIYF
TGTGCCAGCTCAGAGGGCAGGGAAAACACCATATATTTT
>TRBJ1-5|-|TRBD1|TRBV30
CAWSPGDRQNQPQHF
TGTGCCTGGAGTCCAGGGGACAGGCAGAATCAGCCCCAGCATTTT
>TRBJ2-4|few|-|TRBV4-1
CASSQIDVALAKNIQYF
TGCGCCAGCAGCCAGATCGACGTCGCCCTAGCCAAAAACATTCAGTACTTC
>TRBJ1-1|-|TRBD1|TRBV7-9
CASSLHLGQGVEAFF
TGTGCCAGCAGCTTACACCTGGGACAGGGGGTTGAAGCTTTCTTT
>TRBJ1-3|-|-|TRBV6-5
CASSYSRVSGNTIYF
TGTGCCAGCAGTTACAGCAGGGTCTCTGGAAACACCATATATTTT
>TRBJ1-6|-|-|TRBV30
CAWALVSSYNSPLHF
TGTGCCTGGGCGTTAGTGAGCTCCTATAATTCACCCCTCCACTTT
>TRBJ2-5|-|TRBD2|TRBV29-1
CSSGLAGVQETQYF
TGCAGCTCAGGACTAGCGGGGGTTCAAGAGACCCAGTACTTC
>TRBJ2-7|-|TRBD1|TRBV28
CASSPGGTGGLEQYF
TGTGCCAGCAGCCCGGGTGGGACAGGGGGCCTCGAGCAGTACTTC
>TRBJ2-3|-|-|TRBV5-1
CASSRPPTDTQYF
TGCGCCAGCAGCCGGCCCCCCACAGATACGCAGTATTTT
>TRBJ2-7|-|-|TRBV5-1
CASRRVLGTYEQYF
TGCGCCAGCAGAAGAGTGCTGGGGACCTACGAGCAGTACTTC
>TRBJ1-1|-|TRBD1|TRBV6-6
CASSWGGQWNTEAFF
TGTGCCAGCAGTTGGGGGGGACAGTGGAACACTGAAGCTTTCTTT
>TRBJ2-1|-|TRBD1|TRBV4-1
CASSQVKTGAIDEQFF
TGCGCCAGCAGCCAAGTTAAGACAGGGGCAATCGATGAGCAGTTCTTC
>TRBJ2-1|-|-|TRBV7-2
CASSFARGASYNEQFF
TGTGCCAGCAGCTTCGCAAGGGGGGCCAGCTACAATGAGCAGTTCTTC
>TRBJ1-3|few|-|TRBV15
CATSRPGLGGNTIYF
TGTGCCACCAGCAGGCCGGGACTCGGTGGAAACACCATATATTTT
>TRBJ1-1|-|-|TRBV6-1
CASSEREFSEAFF
TGTGCCAGCAGTGAAAGGGAATTTAGTGAAGCTTTCTTT
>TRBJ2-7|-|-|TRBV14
CASSQTGRGYEQYF
TGTGCCAGCAGCCAAACAGGGAGGGGGTACGAGCAGTACTTC
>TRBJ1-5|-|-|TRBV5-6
CASHSGRVSWPQHF
TGTGCCAGCCACTCTGGGAGGGTCTCATGGCCCCAGCATTTT
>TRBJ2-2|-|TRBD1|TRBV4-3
CASSQDKGQGRANTGELFF
TGCGCCAGCAGCCAAGATAAGGGACAGGGGCGCGCGAACACCGGGGAGCTGTTTTTT
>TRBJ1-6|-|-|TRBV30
CAWSEVRVSPLHF
TGTGCCTGGAGTGAAGTGAGGGTCTCACCCCTCCACTTT
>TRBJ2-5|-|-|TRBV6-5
CASRRSQVRGETQYF
TGTGCCAGCAGACGTTCCCAGGTTCGGGGGGAGACCCAGTACTTC
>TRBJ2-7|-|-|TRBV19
CASSMGLTSYEQYF
TGTGCCAGTAGTATGGGGTTAACCTCCTACGAGCAGTACTTC
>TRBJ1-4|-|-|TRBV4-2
CASSGARNEKLFF
TGTGCCAGCAGCGGGGCGCGGAATGAAAAACTGTTTTTT
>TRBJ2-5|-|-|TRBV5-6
CASSLFTQETQYF
TGTGCCAGCAGCTTGTTTACTCAAGAGACCCAGTACTTC
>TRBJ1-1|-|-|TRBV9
CASSVSGPPNTEAFF
TGTGCCAGCAGTGTTTCGGGACCCCCGAACACTGAAGCTTTCTTT
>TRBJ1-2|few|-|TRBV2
CASSEEGLGGYTF
TGTGCCAGCAGTGAAGAGGGGTTAGGAGGCTACACCTTC
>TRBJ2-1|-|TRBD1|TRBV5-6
CASSSGQGPFSYNEQFF
TGTGCCAGCAGTTCCGGACAGGGGCCCTTCTCCTACAATGAGCAGTTCTTC
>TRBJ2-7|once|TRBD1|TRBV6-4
CASSWTGRYEQYF
TGTGCCAGCAGTTGGACAGGGCGCTACGAGCAGTACTTC
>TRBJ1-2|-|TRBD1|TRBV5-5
CASSLASPGGLSGYTF
TGTGCCAGCAGCTTGGCGTCTCCAGGGGGTCTGAGTGGCTACACCTTC
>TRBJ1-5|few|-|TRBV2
CASSEDWGNQPQHF
TGTGCCAGCAGTGAAGATTGGGGGAATCAGCCCCAGCATTTT
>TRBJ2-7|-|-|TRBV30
CAWSRTAQSYEQYF
TGTGCCTGGAGCAGGACAGCCCAATCCTACGAGCAGTACTTC
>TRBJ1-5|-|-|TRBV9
CASSVADSNQPQHF
TGTGCCAGCAGCGTAGCTGATAGCAATCAGCCCCAGCATTTT
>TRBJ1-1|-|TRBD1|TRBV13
CASSFGGQLNTEAFF
TGTGCCAGCAGCTTTGGGGGACAGCTGAACACTGAAGCTTTCTTT
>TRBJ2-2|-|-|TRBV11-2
CASSLQGWNTGELFF
TGTGCCAGCAGCCTACAGGGTTGGAACACCGGGGAGCTGTTTTTT
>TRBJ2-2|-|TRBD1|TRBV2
CASSGTVNTGELFF
TGTGCCAGCTCCGGGACAGTGAACACCGGGGAGCTGTTTTTT
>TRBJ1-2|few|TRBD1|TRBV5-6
CASSSGQGGYGYTF
TGTGCCAGCAGCTCTGGACAGGGTGGCTATGGCTACACCTTC
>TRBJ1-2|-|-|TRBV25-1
CASSGSEVEGDYGYTF
TGTGCCAGCAGTGGTTCGGAGGTCGAGGGGGACTATGGCTACACCTTC
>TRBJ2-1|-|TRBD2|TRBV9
CASSVGSGGAGEQFF
TGTGCCAGCAGCGTAGGATCCGGGGGGGCCGGTGAGCAGTTCTTC
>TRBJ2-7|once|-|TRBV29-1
CSVRPYLGEQYF
TGCAGCGTTCGGCCTTACCTGGGGGAGCAGTACTTC
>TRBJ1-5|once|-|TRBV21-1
CASSRGQGSDQPQHF
TGTGCCAGCAGCAGGGGACAGGGGTCTGATCAGCCCCAGCATTTT